The rows below give T cell receptor beta chains drawn from one sample of a study of identical twins. TCRdb used MiXCR to reprocess the 5' RACE reads, holding one entry per CDR3 protein. The top ten clones hold about 0.52% of a sample with 450,000 or so distinct CDR3 sequences, approximately 14% of them seen once. These data were also reused for a study on yellow fever vaccine responses in identical twins.

The material sequenced was CD4+ T cells sorted from blood. The receptors come from a woman between 18 and 29 years old in good health. Each CDR3 is given with its conserved first and last residue. D genes are given only for firm matches.

J gene | V gene | D gene | CDR3 protein
TRBJ2-7 | TRBV28 | . | CASVPGQRYEQYF
TRBJ2-7 | TRBV5-1 | TRBD2 | CASSSSGKLAGAATSYEQYF
TRBJ2-7 | TRBV20-1 | TRBD2 | CSAERLAGGREQYF
TRBJ2-1 | TRBV5-1 | . | CASSLVVAESNEQFF
TRBJ2-5 | TRBV2 | TRBD1 | CASSEGWDRQETQYF
TRBJ1-4 | TRBV7-9 | . | CASSLGDELFF
TRBJ2-1 | TRBV11-2 | . | CASSSAGPYNEQFF
TRBJ2-7 | TRBV19 | TRBD1 | CASSPGRSPRGHEQYF
TRBJ2-2 | TRBV10-3 | . | CAISEGNTGELFF
TRBJ2-5 | TRBV3-1 | . | CASSDDLALRETQYF
TRBJ2-7 | TRBV27 | TRBD2 | CASSYSGSPFQQYF
TRBJ2-1 | TRBV20-1 | TRBD2 | CCARDLLAALRGNEQFF
TRBJ1-1 | TRBV5-1 | TRBD1 | CASSLIGQDTEAFF
TRBJ2-3 | TRBV4-2 | TRBD2 | CASGPGRLYTQYF
TRBJ1-2 | TRBV20-1 | . | CSASSGLSGYTF
TRBJ2-7 | TRBV29-1 | TRBD1 | CSVAPGTGPSFEQYF